Listed below are T cell receptor beta chains from one sample, sequenced in a study of cytomegalovirus exposure and HLA in healthy donors. This table comes from immunoSEQ multiplex PCR, and its TCRdb copy is limited to in-frame clones, with some not included. The sample has some 180,000 clones; 80% are singletons. Sequences were obtained from PBMCs. The receptors were gathered from a woman aged 30 to 39 in good health and CMV-seronegative. Both conserved end residues are part of each CDR3. D genes are given only for firm matches. The size field is filled for only some rows; it gives once, few, many or a size class.

J: TRBJ1-2; V: TRBV6-5; size: NA; D: TRBD1; CDR3: CASSPRQGVGYTF; DNA: TGTGCCAGCAGCCCACGCCAGGGGGTGGGCTACACCTTC
J: TRBJ1-1; V: TRBV5-6; size: NA; D: NA; CDR3: CASSLYTNTEAFF; DNA: TGTGCCAGCAGCTTGTACACGAACACTGAAGCTTTCTTT
J: TRBJ2-7; V: TRBV6-5; size: NA; D: TRBD2; CDR3: CASSTGGGREQYF; DNA: TGTGCCAGCAGTACCGGCGGGGGGCGCGAGCAGTACTTC
J: TRBJ2-5; V: TRBV7-9; size: NA; D: NA; CDR3: CASTSSGRETQYF; DNA: TGTGCCAGCACCTCCAGTGGCCGAGAGACCCAGTACTTC
J: TRBJ1-1; V: TRBV30; size: NA; D: TRBD1; CDR3: CAWLDRDTEAFF; DNA: TGTGCCTGGCTCGACAGGGACACTGAAGCTTTCTTT
J: TRBJ1-4; V: TRBV5-1; size: NA; D: NA; CDR3: CASSLGTSEKLFF; DNA: TGCGCCAGCAGCTTGGGGACATCGGAAAAACTGTTTTTT
J: TRBJ2-5; V: TRBV29-1; size: NA; D: TRBD1; CDR3: CTTSGQGWETQYF; DNA: TGCACCACGTCAGGACAGGGTTGGGAGACCCAGTACTTC
J: TRBJ1-1; V: TRBV18; size: once; D: NA; CDR3: CASSPGLDTEAFF; DNA: TGTGCCAGCTCCCCCGGGTTGGACACTGAAGCTTTCTTT
J: TRBJ2-1; V: TRBV5-1; size: NA; D: NA; CDR3: CASSPGGASSYNEQFF; DNA: TGCGCCAGCAGCCCAGGAGGGGCGAGCTCCTACAATGAGCAGTTCTTC
J: TRBJ2-2; V: TRBV25-1; size: once; D: NA; CDR3: CASSDTGMGNTGELFF; DNA: TGTGCCAGCAGTGACACGGGGATGGGGAACACCGGGGAGCTGTTTTTT
J: TRBJ2-1; V: TRBV10-1; size: NA; D: TRBD1; CDR3: CASSQDRGSNNEQFF; DNA: TGCGCCAGCAGCCAGGACAGGGGTTCAAACAATGAGCAGTTCTTC
J: TRBJ2-5; V: TRBV15; size: NA; D: NA; CDR3: CATSRLYRDQETQYF; DNA: TGTGCCACCAGCAGACTCTACAGGGACCAAGAGACCCAGTACTTC
J: TRBJ1-2; V: TRBV29-1; size: NA; D: TRBD1; CDR3: CSVEGNTGDYGYTF; DNA: TGCAGCGTTGAAGGAAATACAGGGGATTATGGCTACACCTTC
J: TRBJ2-1; V: TRBV29-1; size: NA; D: NA; CDR3: CSVQGSFAYNEQFF; DNA: TGCAGCGTTCAGGGGAGTTTCGCCTACAATGAGCAGTTCTTC
J: TRBJ1-6; V: TRBV6-5; size: NA; D: TRBD1; CDR3: CASSYSRDSTNSPLHF; DNA: TGTGCCAGCAGTTACTCTCGGGACAGCACTAATTCACCCCTCCACTTT
J: TRBJ2-1; V: TRBV6-5; size: NA; D: TRBD2; CDR3: CASSSPLAGGYNEQFF; DNA: TGTGCCAGCAGTTCCCCTCTAGCGGGGGGCTACAATGAGCAGTTCTTC
J: TRBJ2-1; V: TRBV25-1; size: large; D: NA; CDR3: CASSESGDISEQFF; DNA: TGTGCCAGCAGTGAATCCGGGGACATCAGTGAGCAGTTCTTC
J: TRBJ2-5; V: TRBV5-4; size: NA; D: TRBD1; CDR3: CASSLGTGAFTAQYF; DNA: TGTGCCAGCAGCTTGGGGACAGGGGCTTTTACGGCCCAGTACTTC
J: TRBJ2-7; V: TRBV19; size: NA; D: NA; CDR3: CASSIIGSNYEQYF; DNA: TGTGCCAGTAGTATAATCGGGTCCAACTACGAGCAGTACTTC
J: TRBJ1-2; V: TRBV7-2; size: NA; D: NA; CDR3: CASSLASGDGYTF; DNA: TGTGCCAGCAGCTTAGCGTCAGGGGATGGCTACACCTTC
J: TRBJ1-3; V: TRBV28; size: few; D: TRBD1; CDR3: CASSSGGSGNTIYF; DNA: TGTGCCAGCAGTTCAGGGGGCTCTGGAAACACCATATATTTT
J: TRBJ1-4; V: TRBV5-1; size: NA; D: TRBD1; CDR3: CASSSTGATNEKLFF; DNA: TGCGCCAGCAGCTCCACAGGGGCAACTAATGAAAAACTGTTTTTT
J: TRBJ1-6; V: TRBV4-1; size: once; D: NA; CDR3: CASSQEEVNVSPLHF; DNA: TGCGCCAGCAGCCAAGAGGAGGTGAACGTTTCACCCCTCCACTTT
J: TRBJ2-5; V: TRBV6-5; size: once; D: NA; CDR3: CASSWGLPRRETQYF; DNA: TGTGCCAGCAGTTGGGGACTCCCGAGGCGGGAGACCCAGTACTTC
J: TRBJ1-2; V: TRBV6-1; size: NA; D: NA; CDR3: CASSANTGPGGYTF; DNA: TGTGCCAGCAGTGCCAATACAGGGCCTGGGGGCTACACCTTC
J: TRBJ2-2; V: TRBV7-9; size: once; D: TRBD1; CDR3: CASSSNGVGQGLPGELFF; DNA: TGTGCCAGCAGCTCCAACGGGGTGGGACAGGGCTTGCCCGGGGAGCTGTTTTTT
J: TRBJ1-1; V: TRBV11-1; size: once; D: NA; CDR3: CASSLSGLNTEAFF; DNA: TGTGCCAGCAGCTTATCAGGGCTGAACACTGAAGCTTTCTTT
J: TRBJ1-2; V: TRBV29-1; size: NA; D: NA; CDR3: CSVEEARGRGYTF; DNA: TGCAGCGTTGAAGAAGCCAGGGGAAGAGGCTACACCTTC
J: TRBJ2-1; V: TRBV6-4; size: NA; D: TRBD2; CDR3: CASSELADYYNEQFF; DNA: TGTGCCAGCAGTGAACTAGCGGACTACTACAATGAGCAGTTCTTC
J: TRBJ1-5; V: TRBV5-1; size: once; D: NA; CDR3: CASSFDGNQPQHF; DNA: TGCGCCAGCAGCTTCGACGGGAATCAGCCCCAGCATTTT
J: TRBJ2-5; V: TRBV5-4; size: NA; D: NA; CDR3: CASSPGQRGQETQYF; DNA: TGTGCCAGCAGCCCCGGACAGCGAGGACAAGAGACCCAGTACTTC
J: TRBJ2-2; V: TRBV14; size: NA; D: NA; CDR3: CASSLRGGGNTGELFF; DNA: TGTGCCAGCAGCCTCCGAGGCGGGGGCAACACCGGGGAGCTGTTTTTT
J: TRBJ1-4; V: TRBV27; size: NA; D: NA; CDR3: CASSYLGGSEKLFF; DNA: TGTGCCAGCAGCTACCTTGGGGGCAGTGAAAAACTGTTTTTT
J: TRBJ1-1; V: TRBV27; size: NA; D: TRBD1; CDR3: CASRGTGPTEAFF; DNA: TGTGCCAGCAGGGGGACAGGGCCCACTGAAGCTTTCTTT
J: TRBJ1-6; V: TRBV10-1; size: NA; D: TRBD1; CDR3: CASSHQGVSYNSPLHF; DNA: TGCGCCAGCAGCCACCAGGGGGTTTCTTATAATTCACCCCTCCACTTT
J: TRBJ2-6; V: TRBV11-2; size: NA; D: NA; CDR3: CASSPRQEYPSGANVLTF; DNA: TGTGCCAGCAGCCCAAGACAGGAATACCCCTCTGGGGCCAACGTCCTGACTTTC
J: TRBJ1-1; V: TRBV7-2; size: NA; D: NA; CDR3: CASSLTPGTEAFF; DNA: TGTGCCAGCAGCTTGACTCCGGGGACTGAAGCTTTCTTT
J: TRBJ2-3; V: TRBV11-2; size: NA; D: NA; CDR3: CASSSSPRTDTQYF; DNA: TGTGCCAGCAGCTCCTCCCCCCGCACAGATACGCAGTATTTT
J: TRBJ1-2; V: TRBV4-2; size: few; D: TRBD1; CDR3: CASSQDGTGSPATGYTF; DNA: TGTGCCAGCAGCCAAGATGGGACAGGGAGTCCCGCGACTGGCTACACCTTC
J: TRBJ1-2; V: TRBV6-1; size: NA; D: NA; CDR3: CASSETVFNYGYTF; DNA: TGTGCCAGCAGTGAAACAGTTTTTAACTATGGCTACACCTTC